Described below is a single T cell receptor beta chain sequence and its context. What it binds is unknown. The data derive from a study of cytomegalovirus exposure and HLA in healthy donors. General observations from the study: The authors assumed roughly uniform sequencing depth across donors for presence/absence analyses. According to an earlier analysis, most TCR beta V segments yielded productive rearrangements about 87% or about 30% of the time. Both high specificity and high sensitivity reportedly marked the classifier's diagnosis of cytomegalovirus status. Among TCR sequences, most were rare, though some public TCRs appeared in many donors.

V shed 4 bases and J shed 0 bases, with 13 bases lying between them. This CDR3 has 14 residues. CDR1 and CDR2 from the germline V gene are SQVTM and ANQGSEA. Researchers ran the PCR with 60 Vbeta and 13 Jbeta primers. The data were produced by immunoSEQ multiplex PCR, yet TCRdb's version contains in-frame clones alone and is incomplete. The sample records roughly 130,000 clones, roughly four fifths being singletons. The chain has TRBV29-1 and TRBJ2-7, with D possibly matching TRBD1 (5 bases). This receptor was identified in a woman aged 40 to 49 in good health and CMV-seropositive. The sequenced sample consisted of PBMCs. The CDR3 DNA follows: TGCAGCGTTGCCCCGGACACAAGCTCCTACGAGCAGTACTTC. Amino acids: CSVAPDTSSYEQYF.